In its sample, the clone carrying this T cell receptor beta chain was seen a few times. Its antigen is currently unknown. Trimming shortened V by 3 bases and J by 2 bases, and 13 bases separated the two germline ends. The germline V gene has CDR1 SGHRS and CDR2 YFSETQ. The CDR3 is 15 residues long. The data are from a study of T cell responses to AZD1222 COVID-19 vaccine. Broader study findings: There were mostly white British donors and more females than males, and clonal diversity was possibly underestimated.

Data came from immunoSEQ multiplex PCR; TCRdb stores just in-frame clones and leaves some out. The table records about 93,000 clones, under 90% of them present only once. The receptor was derived from an adult in good health. Sequenced here: peripheral blood, sampled on day 0 of MenACWY control vaccination. The chain has TRBV5-1 and TRBJ2-3; D perhaps matches TRBD2 (5 bases). CDR3 residues: CASSSDGGNTDTQYF. The CDR3 DNA follows: TGCGCCAGCAGCTCGGACGGAGGAAACACAGATACGCAGTATTTT.